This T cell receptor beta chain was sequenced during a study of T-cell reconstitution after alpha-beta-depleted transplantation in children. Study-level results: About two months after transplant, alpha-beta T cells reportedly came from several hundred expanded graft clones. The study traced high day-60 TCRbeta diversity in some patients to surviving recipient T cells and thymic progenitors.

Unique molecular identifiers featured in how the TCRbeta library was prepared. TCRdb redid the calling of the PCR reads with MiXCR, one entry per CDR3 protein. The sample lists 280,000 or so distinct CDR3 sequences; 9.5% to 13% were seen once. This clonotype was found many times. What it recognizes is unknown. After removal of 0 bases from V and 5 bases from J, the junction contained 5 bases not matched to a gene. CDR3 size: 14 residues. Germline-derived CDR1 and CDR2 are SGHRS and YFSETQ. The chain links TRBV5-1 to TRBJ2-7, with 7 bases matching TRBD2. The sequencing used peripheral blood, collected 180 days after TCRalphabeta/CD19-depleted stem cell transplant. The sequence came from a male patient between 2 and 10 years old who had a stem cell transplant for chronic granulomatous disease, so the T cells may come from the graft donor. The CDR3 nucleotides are TGCGCCAGCAGCTTGGGGGAGGGCGGCAACGAGCAGTACTTC. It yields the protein CASSLGEGGNEQYF.